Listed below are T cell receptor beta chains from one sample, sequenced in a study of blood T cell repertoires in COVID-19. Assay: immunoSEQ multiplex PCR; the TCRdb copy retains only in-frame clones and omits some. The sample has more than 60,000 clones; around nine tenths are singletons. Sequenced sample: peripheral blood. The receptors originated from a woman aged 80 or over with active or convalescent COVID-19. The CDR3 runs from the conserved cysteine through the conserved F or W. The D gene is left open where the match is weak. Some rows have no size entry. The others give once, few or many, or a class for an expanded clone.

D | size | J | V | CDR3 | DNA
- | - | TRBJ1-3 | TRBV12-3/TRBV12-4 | CASSFDTGNTIYF | TGTGCCAGCAGTTTTGACACAGGAAACACCATATATTTT
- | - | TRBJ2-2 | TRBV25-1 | CASSALTGELFF | TGTGCCAGCAGTGCCCTAACCGGGGAGCTGTTTTTT
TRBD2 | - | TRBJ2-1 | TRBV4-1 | CASSQVVPGGDEQFF | TGCGCCAGCAGCCAAGTTGTCCCCGGGGGGGATGAGCAGTTCTTC
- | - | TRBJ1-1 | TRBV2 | CASREGWNTEAFF | TGTGCCAGCAGGGAGGGATGGAACACTGAAGCTTTCTTT
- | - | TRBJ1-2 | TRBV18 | CASSAGGEAGYTF | TGTGCCAGCTCAGCTGGCGGGGAAGCAGGCTACACCTTC
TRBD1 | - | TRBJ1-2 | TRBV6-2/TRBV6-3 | CASSPSIIVLGQASYGYTF | TGTGCCAGCAGCCCTTCAATCATCGTGCTCGGACAGGCCTCCTATGGCTACACCTTC
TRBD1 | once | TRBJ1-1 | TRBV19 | CASSGQGGVSTEAFF | TGTGCCAGTAGTGGACAGGGTGGGGTCTCCACTGAAGCTTTCTTT
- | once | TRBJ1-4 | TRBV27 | CASSFQGKLTNEKLFF | TGTGCCAGCAGTTTCCAGGGAAAATTAACTAATGAAAAACTGTTTTTT
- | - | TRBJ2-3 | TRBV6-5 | CASVQGGTDTQYF | TGTGCCAGCGTACAGGGTGGGACAGATACGCAGTATTTT
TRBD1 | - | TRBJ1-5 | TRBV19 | CASNGDYRGSGQPQHF | TGTGCCAGTAACGGGGATTACAGGGGATCGGGTCAGCCCCAGCATTTT
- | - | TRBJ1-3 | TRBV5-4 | CASTDGGPGNTIYF | TGTGCCAGCACCGACGGGGGTCCTGGAAACACCATATATTTT
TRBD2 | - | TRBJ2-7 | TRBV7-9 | CASSSLGGSSYEQYF | TGTGCCAGCAGCTCCCTGGGGGGGAGCTCCTACGAGCAGTACTTC
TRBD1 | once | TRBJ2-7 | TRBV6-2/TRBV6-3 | CASSYSNRGDEQYF | TGTGCCAGCAGTTACTCGAACAGGGGGGATGAGCAGTACTTC
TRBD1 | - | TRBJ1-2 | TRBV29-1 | CSGYRDREHGYTF | TGCAGCGGGTACCGGGACAGGGAACATGGCTACACCTTC
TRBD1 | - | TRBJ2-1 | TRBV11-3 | CASSRDRGQNEQFF | TGTGCCAGCAGCCGCGACAGGGGGCAGAATGAGCAGTTCTTC
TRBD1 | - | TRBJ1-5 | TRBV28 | CASQGQGGQPQHF | TGTGCCAGCCAAGGACAGGGTGGTCAGCCCCAGCATTTT